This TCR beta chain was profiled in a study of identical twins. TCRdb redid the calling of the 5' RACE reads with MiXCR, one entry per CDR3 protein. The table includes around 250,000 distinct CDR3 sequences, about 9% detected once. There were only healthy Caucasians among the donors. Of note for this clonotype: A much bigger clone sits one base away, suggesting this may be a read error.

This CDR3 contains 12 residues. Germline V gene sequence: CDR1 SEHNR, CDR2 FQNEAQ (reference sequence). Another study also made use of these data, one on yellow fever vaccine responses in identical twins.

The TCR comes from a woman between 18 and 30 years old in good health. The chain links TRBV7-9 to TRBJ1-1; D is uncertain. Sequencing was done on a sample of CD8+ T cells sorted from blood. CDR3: CTSSSSWIEAFF. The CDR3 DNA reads TGTACCAGCAGCTCCTCTTGGATTGAAGCTTTCTTT.